Listed below are T cell receptor beta chains from one sample, sequenced in a study of cytomegalovirus exposure and HLA in healthy donors. Profiling relied on immunoSEQ multiplex PCR, and the TCRdb table lists in-frame clones only, not all of them. The data contain roughly 150,000 clones, roughly 67% of them singletons. Sequenced sample: PBMCs. Source of these receptors: a woman under 30 in good health and CMV-seropositive. CDR3s include the opening cysteine and the closing phenylalanine or tryptophan. Fields, in order: clone size, J gene, D gene, V gene, CDR3 protein, CDR3 DNA. The D gene is left open where the match is weak. The listing skips clone size in some rows; elsewhere it reads once, few, many or a size class.

clone size: few
J gene: TRBJ1-2
D gene: NA
V gene: TRBV4-2
CDR3 protein: CASSQRAGLDGYTF
CDR3 DNA: TGTGCCAGCAGCCAAAGGGCGGGATTGGATGGCTACACCTTC

clone size: NA
J gene: TRBJ2-2
D gene: NA
V gene: TRBV9
CDR3 protein: CASSVARRDTGELFF
CDR3 DNA: TGTGCCAGCAGCGTAGCTCGCCGAGATACCGGGGAGCTGTTTTTT

clone size: NA
J gene: TRBJ1-5
D gene: NA
V gene: TRBV28
CDR3 protein: CASSLGAFSQPQHF
CDR3 DNA: TGTGCCAGCAGCCTTGGGGCTTTTTCTCAGCCCCAGCATTTT

clone size: NA
J gene: TRBJ2-3
D gene: NA
V gene: TRBV27
CDR3 protein: CASSWGKRGDTQYF
CDR3 DNA: TGTGCCAGCAGCTGGGGTAAACGGGGAGATACGCAGTATTTT

clone size: NA
J gene: TRBJ2-7
D gene: TRBD1
V gene: TRBV18
CDR3 protein: CASSPQQGIYEQYF
CDR3 DNA: TGTGCCAGCTCACCACAACAGGGGATCTACGAGCAGTACTTC

clone size: NA
J gene: TRBJ2-2
D gene: NA
V gene: TRBV29-1
CDR3 protein: CSVDRGYTGELFF
CDR3 DNA: TGCAGCGTTGATAGGGGATACACCGGGGAGCTGTTTTTT

clone size: NA
J gene: TRBJ2-1
D gene: NA
V gene: TRBV6-5
CDR3 protein: CASRPRLEANEQFF
CDR3 DNA: TGTGCCAGCAGACCCCGACTAGAAGCCAATGAGCAGTTCTTC

clone size: NA
J gene: TRBJ2-3
D gene: TRBD1
V gene: TRBV6-1
CDR3 protein: CASRSGQGRTDTQYF
CDR3 DNA: TGTGCCAGCAGATCGGGACAGGGACGCACAGATACGCAGTATTTT

clone size: NA
J gene: TRBJ2-2
D gene: NA
V gene: TRBV10-2
CDR3 protein: CASSGVTGELFF
CDR3 DNA: TGCGCCAGCAGCGGGGTTACCGGGGAGCTGTTTTTT

clone size: few
J gene: TRBJ2-3
D gene: NA
V gene: TRBV4-2
CDR3 protein: CASSQGVGQSDTQYF
CDR3 DNA: TGTGCCAGCAGCCAGGGCGTCGGTCAGTCAGATACGCAGTATTTT